Following are 14 T cell receptor beta chains from one sample sequenced in a study of patients and donors after allogeneic stem cell transplantation. Via MiXCR, TCRdb re-called the RT-PCR reads, giving one row per CDR3 protein. The sample consists of under 2,500 distinct CDR3 sequences, more than 30% of them appearing once. The specimen sequenced was blood, either unsorted or a sorted T cell fraction (not recorded which). The receptors come from a human donor who was either an allogeneic HSCT recipient or a stem cell or donor lymphocyte infusion donor (not recorded which). It is not recorded whose cells these are; they may come from a transplant donor.

V is TRBV2 and J is TRBJ2-7, with 7 positions matching TRBD1. Trimming took 8 bases from V and 1 from J; bases not matched to a gene: 2. Germline V CDR1 and CDR2: SNHLY, FYNNEI. The CDR3 consists of 12 residues. CDR3 coding DNA: TGTGCCAGCGGGACAGCATCCTACGAGCAGTACTTC. Protein sequence: CASGTASYEQYF.

In its sample, this clonotype was seen a few times. This chain uses TRBV7-2 with TRBJ2-5; D not resolved. The CDR3 is 12 amino acids. CDR1 and CDR2 (germline): SGHTA, FQGNSA. V lost 5 bases and J 1 base, leaving 5 bases between the germline ends. CDR3 bases: TGTGCCAGCAGCCGCTCCCAAGAGACCCAGTACTTC. Its translation: CASSRSQETQYF. The whole variable domain, remainder taken from reference TRBV7-2 and TRBJ2-5, is GAGVSQSPSNKVTEKGKDVELRCDPISGHTALYWYRQSLGQGLEFLIYFQGNSAPDKSGLPSDRFSAERTGGSVSTLTIQRTQQEDSAVYLCASSRSQETQYFGPGTRLLVL.

Concerning this clonotype: An end of the junction does not agree with germline; a read error may underlie this. The V and J genes are TRBV15 and TRBJ2-7; 10 bases map to TRBD1. The CDR3 has 15 amino acids. Looked up from germline, CDR1 is LNHNV and CDR2 is YYDKDF (reference sequence). The CDR3 sequence: CATSRAGQGTYEQYF. CDR3 DNA sequence: TGCGCCACCAGCAGAGCGGGACAGGGGACCTACGAGCAGTACTTC.

This clonotype has a handful of counts. The chain recombines TRBV11-2 with TRBJ2-7; 11 nucleotides line up with TRBD2. The trim removed 3 bases at V and 4 bases at J, leaving 8 bases unmatched. The CDR3 consists of 16 residues. Looked up from germline, CDR1 is SGHAT and CDR2 is FQNNGV. This chain's CDR3 is CASSLGLAVDLYEQYF. The CDR3 DNA reads TGTGCCAGCAGCTTGGGACTAGCGGTGGATTTGTACGAGCAGTACTTC.

This clonotype was detected a few times. The chain links TRBV2 to TRBJ1-1, with D hard to call. From germline, CDR1 is SNHLY and CDR2 FYNNEI. The CDR3 totals 15 residues. Trimming removed 7 bases at V and 1 base at J, with 16 bases between. This CDR3 is CASIPSDGENTEAFF. CDR3 sequence (DNA): TGTGCCAGCATTCCTTCGGACGGAGAGAACACTGAAGCTTTCTTT.

This clonotype has only a few counts. The V gene is TRBV7-2, the J gene TRBJ2-3; no reliable D call. Germline CDR1 reads SGHTA; CDR2 reads FQGNSA. V was clipped by 5 bases and J by 2 bases, with 8 bases between them. The CDR3 is made up of 13 amino acids. The CDR3 protein is CASSQTITDTQYF. Written as DNA, the CDR3 is TGTGCCAGCAGCCAGACAATCACAGATACGCAGTATTTT.

This clonotype was recorded a few times. The chain carries TRBV7-6 and TRBJ2-1; 9 nucleotides agree with TRBD1. The CDR3 is 14 amino acids. Germline-derived CDR1 and CDR2 are SGHVS and FNYEAQ. After removal of 3 bases from V and 6 bases from J, the junction contained 3 bases not matched to a gene. The DNA of the CDR3 is TGTGCCAGCAGCTTCCGGACAGGGGTCAATGAGCAGTTCTTC. Encoded protein: CASSFRTGVNEQFF.

This chain connects TRBV4-1 to TRBJ1-4; 8 bases agree with TRBD1. Trimming cost V 3 bases and J 2 bases; bases outside gene matches: 5. This CDR3 is built from 16 residues. In germline, CDR1 is MGHRA, CDR2 YSYEKL. The CDR3 region is CASSQAGGMTNEKLFF. The CDR3, as DNA: TGCGCCAGCAGCCAGGCAGGGGGCATGACTAATGAAAAACTGTTTTTT.

This chain uses TRBV5-1 with TRBJ2-6; D remains ambiguous. In germline, CDR1 is SGHRS, CDR2 YFSETQ. Trimming removed 2 bases from V and 0 bases from J, with 0 bases in between. This CDR3 comprises 13 residues. CDR3 sequence (DNA): TGCGCCAGCAGCTTCTCTGGGGCCAACGTCCTGACTTTC. As protein: CASSFSGANVLTF. The whole variable domain, remainder taken from reference TRBV5-1 and TRBJ2-6, is KAGVTQTPRYLIKTRGQQVTLSCSPISGHRSVSWYQQTPGQGLQFLFEYFSETQRNKGNFPGRFSGRQFSNSRSEMNVSTLELGDSALYLCASSFSGANVLTFGAGSRLTVL.

This clonotype ranks as large. The chain carries TRBV7-9 and TRBJ2-1; D is ambiguous. This CDR3 contains 12 residues. V was cut by 1 base and J by 7 bases, with 5 bases left in between. Germline CDR1 and CDR2: SEHNR and FQNEAQ (reference sequence). CDR3 coding DNA: TGTGCCAGCAGCTTAGACACAAATGAGCAGTTCTTC. This encodes CASSLDTNEQFF.

The chain recombines TRBV5-1 with TRBJ1-1; maybe TRBD1 (5 bases). The CDR3 covers 13 residues. V was cut by 5 bases and J by 3 bases, with 11 bases left in between. CDR1 is SGHRS, CDR2 YFSETQ, per germline. In nucleotides, the CDR3 is TGCGCCAGCAGGTCAAGGGGAGACACTGAAGCTTTCTTT. It is translated as CASRSRGDTEAFF.

This clonotype occurred a few times. J is TRBJ2-3 and V is TRBV10-1; D may be TRBD1 or TRBD2 (5 bases each). CDR3 length: 15 residues. The germline V and J ends were trimmed by 6 bases and 1 base, with 14 bases remaining between them. Germline CDR1 WNHNN, CDR2 SYGVQD (reference sequence). The CDR3 protein is CASSQGASRTDTQYF. In nucleotides, the CDR3 is TGCGCCAGCAGCCAGGGAGCATCACGCACAGATACGCAGTATTTT.

Only a few counts were recorded for this clonotype. This chain joins TRBV7-6 and TRBJ1-1; D unresolved. This CDR3 region has 13 residues. V lost 5 bases and J lost 0, with 7 bases in between. Germline V gene lookup returns CDR1 SGHVS and CDR2 FNYEAQ. CDR3 residues: CASSADLNTEAFF. The CDR3 DNA is TGTGCCAGCAGCGCCGACCTGAACACTGAAGCTTTCTTT. The full variable domain, completed using reference TRBV7-6 and TRBJ1-1, is GAGVSQSPRYKVTKRGQDVALRCDPISGHVSLYWYRQALGQGPEFLTYFNYEAQQDKSGLPNDRFSAERPEGSISTLTIQRTEQRDSAMYRCASSADLNTEAFFGQGTRLTVV.

The chain employs TRBV7-2 and TRBJ2-7, with TRBD1 identical over 9 bases. The CDR3 spans 15 residues. Per the germline V gene, CDR1 is SGHTA and CDR2 is FQGNSA. V trimming: 5 bases; J trimming: 4 bases; junction bases outside the gene matches: 9. The DNA for the CDR3 is TGTGCCAGCAGCATATTCGGACAGGGGTTTTACGAGCAGTACGTC. The encoded protein is CASSIFGQGFYEQYV.